Presented here are 22 T cell receptor beta chains from one specimen sequenced in a study of radiation and T cells in renal cell carcinoma. Using immunoSEQ multiplex PCR, the repertoire was profiled, and TCRdb retains in-frame clones only, with some absent. The sample carries tens of thousands of clones, 81% recorded once. Indicated time point: blood 2 weeks post-SBRT. Treatment of the sample: 15 Gy SBRT to primary tumor, nephrectomy 4 weeks later. This specimen was blood, taken from a patient whose treatment included radiotherapy and nephrectomy. The source is a man aged 55 to 70 with renal cell carcinoma.

By its share, this clone is medium-sized. The chain employs TRBV29-1 and TRBJ2-4; possible D gene TRBD1, 6 bases. Trimming shortened V by 6 bases and J by 7 bases, and 16 bases separated the two germline ends. The CDR3 length is 13 residues. The V gene's germline CDR1 is SQVTM and CDR2 ANQGSEA. CDR3 DNA sequence: TGCAGCGTCCTCGGGACAAACGATAACATTCAGTACTTC. This translates into CSVLGTNDNIQYF.

This chain joins TRBV23-1 and TRBJ1-5; D ambiguous. TRBV23-1 belongs to the ORF category, with a function that is uncertain. The V gene lost 0 bases and the J gene lost 7 bases, with 10 bases spanning the gap. CDR3 length: 14 amino acids. The CDR3 loop is CASSQSATGQPQHF. CDR3 nucleotide sequence: TGCGCCAGCAGTCAATCCGCCACCGGCCAGCCCCAGCATTTT.

The V gene is TRBV27, the J gene TRBJ1-1; unclear D gene. The CDR3 totals 15 residues. Germline CDR1 MNHEY, CDR2 SMNVEV (reference sequence). Trimming pared 2 bases from V and 0 bases from J, leaving 10 bases between. CDR3 DNA sequence: TGTGCCAGCAGTTTAAAGGGCATAATGAACACTGAAGCTTTCTTT. Translated: CASSLKGIMNTEAFF.

Note on this clone: The likely explanation is a read error, given a far larger clone one base away. The CDR3, as DNA: TGTGCCAGCAGCTTGGTTCTGGGCCTGGGGGTGAGCTCCTACGAGCAGTACTTC. As protein: CASSLVLGLGVSSYEQYF. The rearrangement links TRBV7-9 to TRBJ2-7; D might be TRBD1 or TRBD2, each matching 5 bases. Germline loops: CDR1 SEHNR, CDR2 FQNEAQ (reference sequence). The V and J ends lost 3 bases and 0 bases respectively, with 21 bases between them. This CDR3 spans 18 amino acids.

V and J are TRBV6-6 and TRBJ2-1; D possibly corresponds to TRBD1 (7 bases). Germline V gene sequence: CDR1 MNHNY, CDR2 SVGAGI (reference sequence). Trimming cost V 8 bases and J 5 bases, with 22 bases left between them. The CDR3 is made up of 16 amino acids. CDR3 nucleotide sequence: TGTGCCAGCGTCGTTGTCCAGGGGGAGGAGGACAATGAGCAGTTCTTC. As protein: CASVVVQGEEDNEQFF.

This chain uses TRBV21-1 with TRBJ1-5; the table's D call TRBD1 went unverified against the DNA. TRBV21-1 is classified as a pseudogene. The CDR3 has 8 residues. The CDR3 coding sequence is TGTCCCAACCAGGCGCAGCATTTT. This codes for CPNQAQHF.

In its sample, this clone is medium-sized. This chain connects TRBV15 to TRBJ2-1; D tentatively reads TRBD1 or TRBD2 (5 bases each). With 0 bases removed from V and 4 bases from J, the gap between germline ends came to 19 bases. The germline V gene has CDR1 LNHNV and CDR2 YYDKDF (reference sequence). The CDR3 has 18 amino acids. CDR3 in amino acids: CATSRDEGSSLPYNEQFF. The CDR3 DNA reads TGTGCCACCAGCAGAGATGAGGGGTCGTCCCTCCCATACAATGAGCAGTTCTTC.

V is TRBV9 and J is TRBJ2-2, with 7 bases identical to TRBD2. The CDR3 runs to 17 residues. After removal of 0 bases from V and 0 bases from J, the junction contained 5 bases not matched to a gene. The germline CDR1 and CDR2 sequences are SGDLS and YYNGEE. The chain's CDR3 is CASSVGLAEPNTGELFF. CDR3 sequence (DNA): TGTGCCAGCAGCGTAGGGCTAGCGGAGCCGAACACCGGGGAGCTGTTTTTT. The full variable domain, completed using reference TRBV9 and TRBJ2-2, is DSGVTQTPKHLITATGQRVTLRCSPRSGDLSVYWYQQSLDQGLQFLIQYYNGEERAKGNILERFSAQQFPDLHSELNLSSLELGDSALYFCASSVGLAEPNTGELFFGEGSRLTVL.

The rearrangement links TRBV5-1 to TRBJ1-5; the D is unclear. Per the germline V gene, CDR1 is SGHRS and CDR2 is YFSETQ. CDR3 size: 17 residues. Trimming took 4 bases from V and 5 from J, leaving 22 bases between them. CDR3 coding DNA: TGCGCCAGCAGCCCCACGGCCGGGAATTACGGCGATCAGCCCCAGCATTTT. Protein sequence: CASSPTAGNYGDQPQHF.

The table lists this clone with a count of one. V gene TRBV18 combines with J gene TRBJ2-7, with D unresolved. The CDR3 length is 13 residues. In germline, CDR1 is KGHSH, CDR2 LQKENI. V was trimmed by 2 bases and J by 5 bases, leaving 10 bases between them. The CDR3 DNA reads TGTGCCAGCTCACCAACGATTAGCCACGAGCAGTACTTC. Its protein is CASSPTISHEQYF.

The rearrangement uses TRBV7-2 and TRBJ1-1; D not resolved. The length of the CDR3 is 14 residues. Trimming shortened V by 7 bases and J by 0 bases, and 12 bases separated the two germline ends. Per germline, CDR1 SGHTA and CDR2 FQGNSA. The CDR3 here is CASILPEMNTEAFF. CDR3 sequence (DNA): TGTGCCAGCATCCTTCCAGAAATGAACACTGAAGCTTTCTTT.

The genes are TRBV29-1 and TRBJ2-1, with TRBD2 matching 12 bases. The germline CDR1 and CDR2 sequences are SQVTM and ANQGSEA. This CDR3 comprises 18 residues. Germline trimming cut 4 bases from V and 8 bases from J; bases unmatched to any gene: 18. For the CDR3, the DNA is TGCAGCGTTGCGGGGACAAAAGTCGGACTAGCGGGAAGGTATGAGCAGTTCTTC. It translates to CSVAGTKVGLAGRYEQFF.

The chain employs TRBV2 and TRBJ2-7; a weak D match, TRBD1 (6 bases). The germline CDR1 and CDR2 sequences are SNHLY and FYNNEI. This CDR3 contains 14 residues. With 3 bases removed from V and 5 bases from J, the gap between germline ends came to 14 bases. The CDR3 sequence: CASSDTGPLDEQYF. The CDR3 DNA sequence: TGTGCCAGCAGTGATACAGGGCCGCTCGACGAGCAGTACTTC. Variable domain in full (rest from reference TRBV2 and TRBJ2-7): EPEVTQTPSHQVTQMGQEVILRCVPISNHLYFYWYRQILGQKVEFLVSFYNNEISEKSEIFDDQFSVERPDGSNFTLKIRSTKLEDSAMYFCASSDTGPLDEQYFGPGTRLTVT.

This rearrangement joins TRBV27 to TRBJ2-3, with no clear D. In germline, CDR1 is MNHEY, CDR2 SMNVEV (reference sequence). V was pared by 6 bases and J by 5 bases, with 12 bases between. This CDR3 has 13 amino acids. In DNA form, the CDR3 reads TGTGCCAGCAGGACCTACACGGAAGATACGCAGTATTTT. Its protein is CASRTYTEDTQYF.

This clone showed up just a few times. The rearrangement uses TRBV2 and TRBJ2-3, with 9 bases identical to TRBD2. The CDR3 loop spans 21 amino acids. CDR1 is SNHLY, CDR2 FYNNEI, per germline. V shed 6 bases, J shed 0 bases, and the junction held 22 bases outside the gene matches. CDR3 amino acids: CASRPIPASGIIMPSTDTQYF. CDR3 sequence (DNA): TGTGCCAGCAGGCCCATACCCGCTAGCGGGATAATAATGCCTAGCACAGATACGCAGTATTTT.

The V and J genes are TRBV19 and TRBJ1-5, with D possibly being TRBD1 (6 bases). V lost 5 bases, J lost 7 bases, and 24 bases lay in between. The CDR3 contains 17 residues. The V gene's germline CDR1 is LNHDA and CDR2 SQIVND (reference sequence). The CDR3 reads CASSSETGQPSGQPQHF. The CDR3 DNA reads as TGTGCCAGTAGTTCAGAGACCGGACAGCCCTCAGGGCAGCCCCAGCATTTT.

This clone has just a few counts. The genes are TRBV5-1 and TRBJ1-1; D gene ambiguous. This CDR3 spans 14 amino acids. Trimming removed 2 bases from V and 1 base from J, with 9 bases in between. The germline V gene encodes CDR1 SGHRS and CDR2 YFSETQ. CDR3 sequence (DNA): TGCGCCAGCAGCTTTCAAAGAGGGAACACTGAAGCTTTCTTT. It specifies CASSFQRGNTEAFF.

This clone was found a few times. The rearrangement uses TRBV19 and TRBJ2-1; either TRBD1 or TRBD2 may supply D (5 bases each). This CDR3 is built from 15 residues. V gave up 0 bases and J gave up 6 bases, with 12 bases separating them. CDR1 is LNHDA, CDR2 SQIVND, per germline (reference sequence). In DNA, the CDR3 is TGTGCCAGTAGTATAGAGTCGGGGCTCTTCAATGAGCAGTTCTTC. This translates into CASSIESGLFNEQFF.

The rearrangement links TRBV6-4 to TRBJ1-1; unclear D gene. The CDR3 has 13 amino acids. Trimming removed 3 bases at V and 4 bases at J, with 9 bases between. The germline CDR1 and CDR2 sequences are MRHNA and SNTAGT. Written as DNA, the CDR3 is TGTGCCAGCAGTGAAGTGTTGGGCACTGAAGCTTTCTTT. Protein: CASSEVLGTEAFF.

V and J are TRBV5-6 and TRBJ2-4; D could derive from TRBD1 or TRBD2 (5 bases each). V lost 4 bases and J 0 bases, leaving 11 bases between the germline ends. The CDR3 consists of 15 residues. Germline CDR1 reads SGHDT; CDR2 reads YYEEEE. This chain's CDR3 is CASSVGPIAKNIQYF. Written as DNA, the CDR3 is TGTGCCAGCAGCGTGGGACCAATAGCCAAAAACATTCAGTACTTC.

CDR3 sequence reads: CASSSPGLAVGGELFF. CDR3 coding DNA: TGTGCCAGCAGCTCCCCGGGACTAGCCGTGGGCGGGGAGCTGTTTTTT. The V call is TRBV7-2, the J call TRBJ2-2; 9 nucleotides align to TRBD2. Per the germline V gene, CDR1 is SGHTA and CDR2 is FQGNSA. The V segment lost 4 bases and the J segment 7 bases; nucleotides outside the gene matches: 10. The CDR3 spans 16 residues.

CDR3 loop: CASHSGTAYYNEQFF. The CDR3 DNA follows: TGTGCCAGTCACTCCGGGACAGCTTACTACAATGAGCAGTTCTTC. This chain joins TRBV27 and TRBJ2-1; 7 nucleotides match TRBD1. Unmatched junction bases numbered 11, after V lost 9 bases and J lost 3 bases. Germline V lookup: CDR1 MNHEY, CDR2 SMNVEV (reference sequence). This CDR3 is 15 amino acids long.